This T cell receptor beta chain derives from a study of Ad26.COV2.S vaccination and SARS-CoV-2 variants. General study points: Non-spike TCR breadth was similar in vaccine and placebo recipients. Spike-specific TCR breadth was greater in vaccine than placebo recipients.

Treatment defined: approximately 18 received Ad26.COV2.S at low or high dose, single or two shots; five or six received placebo; per-sample allocation not given. The samples date from day 63 after the first vaccine or placebo injection. Deletions cut 0 bases from V and 9 bases from J, with 12 bases between. This CDR3 has 14 amino acids. Germline V CDR1 and CDR2: MNHEY, SVGEGT. Only in-frame clones appear in the TCRdb table, and some are missing; sequencing was by immunoSEQ multiplex PCR. The sample includes some 460,000 clones, roughly 87% of them seen just once. A word on this clone: The antigen is undetermined.

The clonotype was recovered from a person aged 18-60 years who received the Ad26.COV2.S COVID-19 vaccine or a placebo. The chain is built from TRBV6-2 or TRBV6-3 and TRBJ2-1; D remains unclear. Source: peripheral blood, taken in a trial of Ad26.COV2.S vaccine versus placebo. The CDR3 protein is CASSYSISFGEQFF. The CDR3 DNA sequence: TGTGCCAGCAGTTACTCGATATCATTCGGTGAGCAGTTCTTC.